This is a list of T cell receptor beta chains from one sample in a study of early T cells in non-severe SARS-CoV-2 infection. TCRdb reanalysed the 5' RACE reads using MiXCR and keeps one entry per CDR3 protein. This table holds approximately 70,000 distinct CDR3 sequences, about 13% found once. Sequenced sample: whole blood. Source of these receptors: an adult who was a healthcare worker with PCR-confirmed SARS-CoV-2 infection or an uninfected control (not recorded which). Each CDR3 is given with its conserved first and last residue. Fields, in order: CDR3 protein, J gene, V gene.

CDR3: CASSQVGTANTEAFF; J: TRBJ1-1; V: TRBV3-1
CDR3: CASRGLAGLSYNEQFF; J: TRBJ2-1; V: TRBV6-5
CDR3: CATSDPVAFGTDTQYF; J: TRBJ2-3; V: TRBV24-1
CDR3: CASSYRPWQAEAFF; J: TRBJ1-1; V: TRBV6-2/TRBV6-3
CDR3: CASKLTGGASDYTF; J: TRBJ1-2; V: TRBV6-6
CDR3: CASSLAGSGGYNEQFF; J: TRBJ2-1; V: TRBV7-9
CDR3: CSATPGQGGGNQPQHF; J: TRBJ1-5; V: TRBV20-1
CDR3: CASSLGAAETQYF; J: TRBJ2-5; V: TRBV7-9
CDR3: CASSPGGRRSYNEQFF; J: TRBJ2-1; V: TRBV12-3/TRBV12-4
CDR3: CAWSPISWGGLDTQYF; J: TRBJ2-3; V: TRBV30
CDR3: CASSSRDRGSEAFF; J: TRBJ1-1; V: TRBV6-2/TRBV6-3
CDR3: CSVQLVAPEQYF; J: TRBJ2-7; V: TRBV29-1
CDR3: CASSFGQPNSPLHF; J: TRBJ1-6; V: TRBV5-1
CDR3: CSVGRGGRTDTQYF; J: TRBJ2-3; V: TRBV29-1
CDR3: CASSLKILGTEAFF; J: TRBJ1-1; V: TRBV5-5
CDR3: CASSPLRNTEAFF; J: TRBJ1-1; V: TRBV18
CDR3: CASSEKGFTEAFF; J: TRBJ1-1; V: TRBV6-5
CDR3: CSAWDAGQGINEQFF; J: TRBJ2-1; V: TRBV20-1
CDR3: CASSILSGYNEKLFF; J: TRBJ1-4; V: TRBV7-6
CDR3: CASSKGLAEIYEQYF; J: TRBJ2-7; V: TRBV28
CDR3: CSASRSDTQYF; J: TRBJ2-3; V: TRBV20-1
CDR3: CASSEAQGTIRYNEQFF; J: TRBJ2-1; V: TRBV6-1
CDR3: CASSLVSRGKQFF; J: TRBJ2-1; V: TRBV7-2
CDR3: CASSIGPFGYNEQFF; J: TRBJ2-1; V: TRBV7-3
CDR3: CASRPGTGPSYEQYF; J: TRBJ2-7; V: TRBV12-3/TRBV12-4
CDR3: CASRRDRDANYGYTF; J: TRBJ1-2; V: TRBV6-2/TRBV6-3
CDR3: CASSYVRGETQYF; J: TRBJ2-5; V: TRBV6-2/TRBV6-3
CDR3: CASSPSQGDTQYF; J: TRBJ2-3; V: TRBV19
CDR3: CSVVRGNTEAFF; J: TRBJ1-1; V: TRBV20-1
CDR3: CSVEVPTGDTEAFF; J: TRBJ1-1; V: TRBV29-1
CDR3: CASSSPPRRHITYEQYF; J: TRBJ2-7; V: TRBV4-3
CDR3: CSVAVSGDSYEQYF; J: TRBJ2-7; V: TRBV29-1
CDR3: CASSPPGQGGTEAFF; J: TRBJ1-1; V: TRBV7-8
CDR3: CSARDTHYGYTF; J: TRBJ1-2; V: TRBV20-1
CDR3: CASSPGTAIKNEKLFF; J: TRBJ1-4; V: TRBV7-9
CDR3: CASTPGPQGHGYTF; J: TRBJ1-2; V: TRBV6-1
CDR3: CSALPQGHAGYTF; J: TRBJ1-2; V: TRBV29-1
CDR3: CSVPGQNYEQYF; J: TRBJ2-7; V: TRBV29-1
CDR3: CASTKIVNTGELFF; J: TRBJ2-2; V: TRBV2
CDR3: CASSLTTRGLYNEQFF; J: TRBJ2-1; V: TRBV12-3/TRBV12-4
CDR3: CSARVGGKNIQYF; J: TRBJ2-4; V: TRBV20-1
CDR3: CASSAPGLAGVNEQFF; J: TRBJ2-1; V: TRBV9
CDR3: CASSLTPSGTDTQYF; J: TRBJ2-3; V: TRBV7-2
CDR3: CASSEGPSSYEQYF; J: TRBJ2-7; V: TRBV5-1
CDR3: CASSSPGGSTDTQYF; J: TRBJ2-3; V: TRBV27
CDR3: CASSGGRGGEQFF; J: TRBJ2-1; V: TRBV7-6
CDR3: CSAPTGGTEAFF; J: TRBJ1-1; V: TRBV20-1
CDR3: CAISRESDEQFF; J: TRBJ2-1; V: TRBV10-3